A single sample is the source of the 25 T cell receptor beta chains below, sequenced in a study of blood T cells in healthy people across ages. Next came a second PCR, run for roughly 6 to 11 cycles, which used a sample-barcoded 5' primer along with a J-beta primer mix. TCRdb re-analysed the 5' RACE reads in MiXCR, keeping a single row per CDR3 protein. The sample shows approximately 850,000 distinct CDR3 sequences, 55% to 70% of them seen only once. Sequencing was carried out using blood. The receptors derive from a man aged 30 to 45 in good health.

V and J are TRBV5-1 and TRBJ1-6; TRBD1 agrees at 9 bases. This CDR3 contains 15 residues. The germline V gene has CDR1 SGHRS and CDR2 YFSETQ. V gave up 0 bases and J gave up 7 bases; unmatched junction bases: 2. CDR3 amino acids: CASSLEQGANSPLHF. In nucleotides, the CDR3 is TGCGCCAGCAGCTTGGAACAGGGGGCGAATTCACCCCTCCACTTT.

This clonotype was found once. V usage is TRBV25-1 and J usage is TRBJ1-4; D not certain. This CDR3 region has 12 residues. Germline-derived CDR1 and CDR2 are MGHDK and SYGVNS. V was clipped by 7 bases and J by 8 bases, with 11 bases between them. CDR3 coding DNA: TGTGCCAGCACTGTGGGGAGGGAAAAACTGTTTTTT. Amino acid sequence: CASTVGREKLFF. The variable domain in full, with the rest retrieved from reference TRBV25-1 and TRBJ1-4, is EADIYQTPRYLVIGTGKKITLECSQTMGHDKMYWYQQDPGMELHLIHYSYGVNSTEKGDLSSESTVSRIRTEHFPLTLESARPSHTSQYLCASTVGREKLFFGSGTQLSVL.

The chain recombines TRBV19 with TRBJ1-5; D remains ambiguous. V was shortened by 8 bases and J by 5 bases, with 10 bases between the two germline ends. Germline loops: CDR1 LNHDA, CDR2 SQIVND (reference sequence). This CDR3 has 12 amino acids. The CDR3 nucleotides read TGTGCCAGTCAACACGATCATCAGCCCCAGCATTTT. Amino acids: CASQHDHQPQHF.

This clonotype appeared a few times. This chain uses TRBV29-1 with TRBJ2-4; D unclear. CDR1 and CDR2 (germline): SQVTM, ANQGSEA. With 3 bases removed from V and 5 bases from J, the gap between germline ends came to 17 bases. This CDR3 contains 15 residues. In nucleotides, the CDR3 is TGCAGCGTTGACGGAAGTTACAACAGCGAAAACATTCAGTACTTC. Translation gives CSVDGSYNSENIQYF.

V is TRBV11-2 and J is TRBJ2-1; D perhaps matches TRBD1 (6 bases). V gave up 3 bases and J gave up 1 base, with 19 bases separating them. Germline assignment: CDR1 SGHAT and CDR2 FQNNGV. The CDR3 sequence is 18 residues long. The CDR3 DNA reads as TGTGCCAGCAGCTTTCCCCCTCTCCCGGACAGTTCCTACAATGAGCAGTTCTTC. Amino acids: CASSFPPLPDSSYNEQFF.

This clonotype was found a few times. The rearrangement links TRBV4-2 to TRBJ2-1, with 8 bases that match TRBD1. The CDR3 is 17 residues long. CDR1 and CDR2 (germline): LGHNA, YNFKEQ. The junction had 8 bases not matched to a gene; V was cut back by 0 bases and J by 4 bases. The chain's CDR3 is CASSQDLRGQGYNEQFF. CDR3 bases: TGTGCCAGCAGCCAAGATTTGCGCGGACAGGGTTACAATGAGCAGTTCTTC.

This clonotype was seen a handful of times. The chain has TRBV20-1 and TRBJ2-5, with 9 bases that match TRBD2. The germline gives CDR1 DFQATT, CDR2 SNEGSKA (reference sequence). The CDR3 has 14 amino acids. J lost 2 bases, V lost 7 bases, and 8 bases had no gene match. CDR3 coding DNA: TGCAGTGTTCCCCCTAGCGGGACTCAAGAGACCCAGTACTTC. Its translation: CSVPPSGTQETQYF.

V gene TRBV4-3 combines with J gene TRBJ2-7; 8 nucleotides align to TRBD1. Germline V CDR1 and CDR2: LGHNA, YSLEER. Germline trimming cut 3 bases from V and 1 base from J; bases unmatched to any gene: 8. CDR3 length equals 16 residues. CDR3 in DNA: TGCGCCAGCAGCCAGCAAAGGACAGGGCGGTCCTACGAGCAGTACTTC. This gives the protein CASSQQRTGRSYEQYF.

The chain has TRBV20-1 and TRBJ2-4; D perhaps matches TRBD1 (6 bases). V gave up 5 bases and J gave up 6 bases, with 11 bases separating them. The CDR3 loop spans 12 amino acids. Germline V gene data show CDR1 as DFQATT and CDR2 as SNEGSKA (reference sequence). CDR3 region: CSAEGQLNIQYF. DNA of the CDR3: TGCAGTGCTGAGGGACAACTAAACATTCAGTACTTC.

The V gene is TRBV29-1, the J gene TRBJ2-5; D call uncertain. V lost 7 bases and J lost 5, with 14 bases in between. In germline, CDR1 is SQVTM, CDR2 ANQGSEA. This CDR3 has 12 residues. CDR3 protein: CSDRSTGETQYF. CDR3 nucleotides: TGCAGCGATCGGTCGACCGGGGAGACCCAGTACTTC.

The chain links TRBV5-6 to TRBJ1-1, with TRBD1 as a possible D gene (5 bases). The CDR3 covers 15 residues. Trimming cost V 3 bases and J 5 bases, with 17 bases left between them. Germline CDR1 SGHDT, CDR2 YYEEEE. CDR3 DNA sequence: TGTGCCAGCAGCTACGAGCGGGGCGTTTGGACTGAAGCTTTCTTT. Translated: CASSYERGVWTEAFF.

The rearrangement joins TRBV29-1 to TRBJ2-2; D possibly matches TRBD1 or TRBD2 (6 bases each). The CDR3 loop spans 13 amino acids. Germline V gene sequence: CDR1 SQVTM, CDR2 ANQGSEA. V was shortened by 7 bases and J by 5 bases, with 14 bases between the two germline ends. The DNA of the CDR3 is TGCAGCGGGAGAGGGGGGATTACCGGGGAGCTGTTTTTT. The encoded protein is CSGRGGITGELFF.

The chain links TRBV10-3 to TRBJ1-2; D is unclear. The CDR3 has 13 residues. Germline V gives CDR1 ENHRY, CDR2 SYGVKD. Trimming removed 0 bases from V and 5 bases from J, with 7 bases in between. The CDR3 nucleotides are TGTGCCATCAGTGAGTCGATGGGTTATGGCTACACCTTC. Protein sequence: CAISESMGYGYTF.

This chain links TRBV7-2 with TRBJ2-4, with D possibly TRBD2 on 5 matching bases. The length of the CDR3 is 17 residues. Trimming cost V 2 bases and J 3 bases, with 17 bases left between them. The germline CDR1 and CDR2 sequences are SGHTA and FQGNSA. The CDR3 is CASSLTLRGYDKNIQYF. CDR3 bases: TGTGCCAGCAGCTTAACCCTCCGGGGATATGACAAAAACATTCAGTACTTC.

This clonotype appeared a single time. CDR3 in DNA: TGTGCCAGCAGTTTACAGAACAACTACGAGCAGTACTTC. Protein: CASSLQNNYEQYF. This chain uses TRBV27 with TRBJ2-4; unclear D gene. The closer fit of TRBJ2-7 to the DNA end suggests the J call may be wrong. The CDR3 consists of 13 residues. Germline loops: CDR1 MNHEY, CDR2 SMNVEV (reference sequence).

This clonotype was detected only a few times. The chain recombines TRBV30 with TRBJ1-2; 9 nucleotides match TRBD1. V was pared by 4 bases and J by 5 bases, with 11 bases of the junction left unmatched. The CDR3 consists of 15 residues. Germline-derived CDR1 and CDR2 are GTSNPN and SVGIG (reference sequence). CDR3 coding DNA: TGTGCCTGGATATTACCGGGACAGGGTGTTTATGGCTACACCTTC. Translating gives CAWILPGQGVYGYTF. Combining the CDR3 with reference TRBV30 and TRBJ1-2 gives the whole variable domain SQTIHQWPATLVQPVGSPLSLECTVEGTSNPNLYWYRQAAGRGLQLLFYSVGIGQISSEVPQNLSASRPQDRQFILSSKKLLLSDSGFYLCAWILPGQGVYGYTFGSGTRLTVV.

This clonotype was counted between two and nine times. The CDR3 DNA sequence: TGCGCCAGCAGCAGACCCCGAGGGACCAATGAGCAGTTCTTC. This translates into CASSRPRGTNEQFF. The chain joins TRBV5-1 to TRBJ2-1; D may match TRBD1 or TRBD2 (5 bases each). Germline V gene sequence: CDR1 SGHRS, CDR2 YFSETQ. V was shortened by 4 bases and J by 6 bases, with 14 bases between the two germline ends. The CDR3 contains 14 residues. Combining the CDR3 with reference TRBV5-1 and TRBJ2-1 gives the whole variable domain KAGVTQTPRYLIKTRGQQVTLSCSPISGHRSVSWYQQTPGQGLQFLFEYFSETQRNKGNFPGRFSGRQFSNSRSEMNVSTLELGDSALYLCASSRPRGTNEQFFGPGTRLTVL.

This clonotype was observed at least ten times. This chain joins TRBV29-1 and TRBJ2-4; a weak D match, TRBD1 (6 bases). CDR1 SQVTM and CDR2 ANQGSEA come from the germline V gene. The CDR3 is 14 residues long. With 6 bases removed from V and 2 bases from J, the gap between germline ends came to 14 bases. The CDR3 DNA follows: TGCAGCGTCCTGACAGGATATCCCAAAAACATTCAGTACTTC. Its protein product is CSVLTGYPKNIQYF.

The rearrangement links TRBV4-3 to TRBJ2-4; a weak D match, TRBD2 (7 bases). The CDR3 is 19 amino acids. Germline V gives CDR1 LGHNA, CDR2 YSLEER. V was trimmed by 0 bases and J by 13 bases, leaving 31 bases between them. CDR3 protein: CASSQDLDVAGAPLREQYF. The CDR3 DNA is TGCGCCAGCAGCCAAGATCTTGACGTCGCGGGGGCCCCCCTCCGGGAGCAGTACTTC.

This clonotype was seen a few times. The chain employs TRBV27 and TRBJ2-5, with D possibly being TRBD2 (5 bases). The V gene lost 6 bases and the J gene lost 5 bases, with 16 bases spanning the gap. This CDR3 has 14 amino acids. Germline V gene sequence: CDR1 MNHEY, CDR2 SMNVEV (reference sequence). CDR3 in DNA: TGTGCCAGCAGCCCGTCGGATACTAGGGAGACCCAGTACTTC. Translated: CASSPSDTRETQYF.

V usage is TRBV10-2 and J usage is TRBJ2-1; maybe TRBD1 (5 bases). CDR3 size: 15 residues. Germline assignment: CDR1 WSHSY and CDR2 SAAADI. V shed 0 bases and J shed 9 bases, with 15 bases lying between them. In DNA form, the CDR3 reads TGCGCCAGCAGTGAGTCGGGGCAGGTGGGTAGTGAGCAGTTCTTC. Amino acid sequence: CASSESGQVGSEQFF.

This clonotype has more than one count but fewer than ten. The V gene is TRBV6-5, the J gene TRBJ2-6, with D uncertain. Germline lookup yields CDR1 MNHEY and CDR2 SVGAGI. The CDR3 is 16 amino acids. With 2 bases removed from V and 4 bases from J, the gap between germline ends came to 12 bases. The CDR3, as DNA: TGTGCCAGCAGTTACCGCAACATTGGGGGGGCCAACGTCCTGACTTTC. Amino acid sequence: CASSYRNIGGANVLTF.

This rearrangement joins TRBV9 to TRBJ1-2; TRBD1 aligns across 8 bases. J lost 3 bases, V lost 3 bases, and 4 bases had no gene match. CDR3 size: 14 residues. Germline assignment: CDR1 SGDLS and CDR2 YYNGEE. As DNA, the CDR3 is TGTGCCAGCAGCGGACAGGGGCGGCACTATGGCTACACCTTC. Protein sequence: CASSGQGRHYGYTF. Full variable domain (remainder filled in from reference TRBV9 and TRBJ1-2): DSGVTQTPKHLITATGQRVTLRCSPRSGDLSVYWYQQSLDQGLQFLIQYYNGEERAKGNILERFSAQQFPDLHSELNLSSLELGDSALYFCASSGQGRHYGYTFGSGTRLTVV.

There are a few counts of this clonotype. The genes are TRBV28 and TRBJ2-7, with a tentative D call TRBD2 (5 bases). Deletions cut 1 base from V and 0 bases from J, with 16 bases between. The CDR3 sequence is 17 residues long. The germline V gene has CDR1 MDHEN and CDR2 SYDVKM. The CDR3 DNA sequence: TGTGCCAGCAGTTTATCCCCAGTGGCGGGCTCCTCCTACGAGCAGTACTTC. Its protein is CASSLSPVAGSSYEQYF. Drawing the rest from reference TRBV28 and TRBJ2-7, the complete variable domain is DVKVTQSSRYLVKRTGEKVFLECVQDMDHENMFWYRQDPGLGLRLIYFSYDVKMKEKGDIPEGYSVSREKKERFSLILESASTNQTSMYLCASSLSPVAGSSYEQYFGPGTRLTVT.

This sequence joins TRBV4-3 and TRBJ2-7; 9 bases are a match to TRBD1. Germline V CDR1 and CDR2: LGHNA, YSLEER. Germline trimming cut 4 bases from V and 3 bases from J; bases unmatched to any gene: 4. The CDR3 contains 14 residues. The CDR3 coding sequence is TGCGCCAGCAGCCCTATGACAGGGGGCTACGAGCAGTACTTC. This encodes CASSPMTGGYEQYF.